The sequence of this TCR beta chain was determined in a study of T cells in Graves' hyperthyroidism and ophthalmopathy. Study at large: At initial diagnosis, before any treatment had begun, peripheral blood was obtained.

Trimming cost V 6 bases and J 4 bases, with 18 bases left between them. Germline CDR1 and CDR2: MGHDK and SYGVNS. The CDR3 is 15 residues long. Amplified TCR beta CDR3 regions derived from RNA transcripts. Using the HTBI primer set, a first-round RT-PCR was run on the TCR CDR3. TCRdb ran MiXCR on the multiplex PCR reads and lists one entry per CDR3 protein. The table includes over 700,000 distinct CDR3 sequences, around 39% detected once. The receptor's source is a man between 18 and 35 years old with Graves' hyperthyroidism. Sequencing was done on a sample of blood. The chain carries TRBV25-1 and TRBJ2-5; D perhaps matches TRBD1 (6 bases). The CDR3 DNA is TGTGCCAGCAGCTTGCTGGGGGCACCATCAGAGACCCAGTACTTC. Amino acids: CASSLLGAPSETQYF.